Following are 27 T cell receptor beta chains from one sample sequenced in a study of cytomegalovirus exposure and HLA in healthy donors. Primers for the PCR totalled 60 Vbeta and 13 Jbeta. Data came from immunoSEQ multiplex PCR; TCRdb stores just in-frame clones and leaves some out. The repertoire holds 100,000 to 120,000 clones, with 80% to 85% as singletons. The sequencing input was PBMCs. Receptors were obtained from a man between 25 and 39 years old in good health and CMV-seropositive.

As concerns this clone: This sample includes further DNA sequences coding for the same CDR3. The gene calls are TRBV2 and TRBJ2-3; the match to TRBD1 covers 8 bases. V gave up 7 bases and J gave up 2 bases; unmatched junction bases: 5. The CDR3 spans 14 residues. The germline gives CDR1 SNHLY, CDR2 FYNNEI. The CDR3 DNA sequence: TGTGCCAGCAATGGACAGGGATCCACAGATACGCAGTATTTT. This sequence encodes CASNGQGSTDTQYF.

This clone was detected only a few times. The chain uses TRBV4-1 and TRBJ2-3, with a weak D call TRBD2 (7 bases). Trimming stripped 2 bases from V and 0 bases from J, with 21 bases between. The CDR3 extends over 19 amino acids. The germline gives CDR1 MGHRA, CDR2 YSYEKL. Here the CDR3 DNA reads TGCGCCAGCAGCCAACCAAGGGGGGGAATTCAATCTAGCACAGATACGCAGTATTTT. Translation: CASSQPRGGIQSSTDTQYF.

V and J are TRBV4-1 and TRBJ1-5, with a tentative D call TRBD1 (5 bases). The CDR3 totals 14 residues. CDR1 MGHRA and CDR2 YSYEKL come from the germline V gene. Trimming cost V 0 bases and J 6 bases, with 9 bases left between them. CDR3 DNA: TGCGCCAGCAGCCAAGAGGGGGGATTTCAGCCCCAGCATTTT. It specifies CASSQEGGFQPQHF.

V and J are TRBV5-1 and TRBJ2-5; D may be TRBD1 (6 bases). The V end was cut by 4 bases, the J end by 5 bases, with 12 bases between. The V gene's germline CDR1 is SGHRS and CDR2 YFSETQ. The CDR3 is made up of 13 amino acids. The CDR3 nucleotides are TGCGCCAGCAGCACAACAGGGTACGAGACCCAGTACTTC. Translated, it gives CASSTTGYETQYF.

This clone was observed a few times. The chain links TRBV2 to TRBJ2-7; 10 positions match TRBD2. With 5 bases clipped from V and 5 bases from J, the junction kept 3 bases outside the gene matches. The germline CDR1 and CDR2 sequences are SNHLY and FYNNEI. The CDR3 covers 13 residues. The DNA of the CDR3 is TGTGCCAGCAGTATACTAGCGGGGAACGAGCAGTACTTC. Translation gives CASSILAGNEQYF.

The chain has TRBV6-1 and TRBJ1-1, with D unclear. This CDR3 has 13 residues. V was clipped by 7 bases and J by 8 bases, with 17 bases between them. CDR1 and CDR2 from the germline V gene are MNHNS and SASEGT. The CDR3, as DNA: TGTGCCAGCACAGAGGGAAGGGAACGGGAAGCTTTCTTT. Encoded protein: CASTEGREREAFF.

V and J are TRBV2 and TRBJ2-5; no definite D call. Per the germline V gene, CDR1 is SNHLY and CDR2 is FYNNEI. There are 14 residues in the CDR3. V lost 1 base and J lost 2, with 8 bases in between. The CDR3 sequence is CASSEGLPQETQYF. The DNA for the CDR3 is TGTGCCAGCAGTGAAGGACTTCCACAAGAGACCCAGTACTTC.

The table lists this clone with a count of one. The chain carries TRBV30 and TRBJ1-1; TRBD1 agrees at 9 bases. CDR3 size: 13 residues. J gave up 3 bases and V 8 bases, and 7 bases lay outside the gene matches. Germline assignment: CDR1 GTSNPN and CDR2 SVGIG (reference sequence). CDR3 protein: CAGQGFDDTEAFF. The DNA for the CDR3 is TGTGCCGGACAGGGGTTTGATGACACTGAAGCTTTCTTT.

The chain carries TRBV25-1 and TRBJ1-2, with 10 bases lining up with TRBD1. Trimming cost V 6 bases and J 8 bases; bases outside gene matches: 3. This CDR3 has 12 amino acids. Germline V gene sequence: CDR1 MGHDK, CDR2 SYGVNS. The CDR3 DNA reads TGTGCCAGCAGGGGACAGGGGAGCGGCTACACCTTC. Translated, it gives CASRGQGSGYTF.

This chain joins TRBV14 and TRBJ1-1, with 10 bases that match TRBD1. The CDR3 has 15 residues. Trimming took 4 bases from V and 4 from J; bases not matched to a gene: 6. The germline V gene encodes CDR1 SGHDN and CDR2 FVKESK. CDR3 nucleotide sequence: TGTGCCAGCAGCCGATTCGGGACAGGGGCCACTGAAGCTTTCTTT. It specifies CASSRFGTGATEAFF.

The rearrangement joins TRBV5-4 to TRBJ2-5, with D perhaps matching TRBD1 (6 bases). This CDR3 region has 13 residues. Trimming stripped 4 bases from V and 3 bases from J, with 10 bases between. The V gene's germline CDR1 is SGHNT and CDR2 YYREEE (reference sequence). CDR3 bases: TGTGCCAGCAGCCACCGGGACAAAGAGACCCAGTACTTC. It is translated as CASSHRDKETQYF.

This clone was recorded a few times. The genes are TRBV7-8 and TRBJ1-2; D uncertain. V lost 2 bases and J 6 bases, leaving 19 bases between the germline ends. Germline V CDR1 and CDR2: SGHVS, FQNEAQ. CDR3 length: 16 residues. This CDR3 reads CASSLPISAQSDGYTF. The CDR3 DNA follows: TGTGCCAGCAGCTTACCGATAAGCGCCCAGAGCGATGGCTACACCTTC.

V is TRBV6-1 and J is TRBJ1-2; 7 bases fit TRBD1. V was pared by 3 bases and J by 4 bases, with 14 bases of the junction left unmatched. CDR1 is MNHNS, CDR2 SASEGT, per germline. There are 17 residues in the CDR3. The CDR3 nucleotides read TGTGCCAGCAGTGACGCACAGGGGAACACCCTTCCCTATGGCTACACCTTC. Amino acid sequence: CASSDAQGNTLPYGYTF.

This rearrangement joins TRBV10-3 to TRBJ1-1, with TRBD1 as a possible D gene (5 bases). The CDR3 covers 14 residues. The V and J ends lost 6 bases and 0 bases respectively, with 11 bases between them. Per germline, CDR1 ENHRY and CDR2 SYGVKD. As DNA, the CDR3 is TGTGCCATCAGGCTGGGGGGAATGAACACTGAAGCTTTCTTT. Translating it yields CAIRLGGMNTEAFF.

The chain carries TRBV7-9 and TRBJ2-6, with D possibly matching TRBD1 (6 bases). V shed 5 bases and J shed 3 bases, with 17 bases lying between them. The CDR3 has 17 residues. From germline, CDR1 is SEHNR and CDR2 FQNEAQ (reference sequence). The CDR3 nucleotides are TGTGCCAGCAGCGTACAAACAGGGATCAGTGGGGCCAACGTCCTGACTTTC. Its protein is CASSVQTGISGANVLTF.

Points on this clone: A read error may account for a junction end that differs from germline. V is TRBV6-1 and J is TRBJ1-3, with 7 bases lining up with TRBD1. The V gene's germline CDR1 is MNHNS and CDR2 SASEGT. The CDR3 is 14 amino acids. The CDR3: CACWTGPSGNTIYF. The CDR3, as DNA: TGCGCTTGTTGGACAGGCCCCTCTGGAAACACCATATATTTT.

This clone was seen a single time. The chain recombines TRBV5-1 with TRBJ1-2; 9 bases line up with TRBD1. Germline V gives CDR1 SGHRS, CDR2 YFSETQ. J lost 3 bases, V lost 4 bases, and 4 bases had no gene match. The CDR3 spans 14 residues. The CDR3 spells CASSRGQGDYGYTF. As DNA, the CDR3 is TGCGCCAGCAGCAGGGGACAGGGAGACTATGGCTACACCTTC.

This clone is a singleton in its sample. CDR3 nucleotides: TGTGCCAGCAGCTTAGATAGGCAGGGTAATGAAAAACTGTTTTTT. Its protein is CASSLDRQGNEKLFF. V gene TRBV7-9 combines with J gene TRBJ1-4, with D possibly matching TRBD1 (5 bases). CDR3 length equals 15 residues. The ends were cut back, 1 base at V and 4 bases at J, with 10 bases in the middle. CDR1 and CDR2 (germline): SEHNR, FQNEAQ (reference sequence).

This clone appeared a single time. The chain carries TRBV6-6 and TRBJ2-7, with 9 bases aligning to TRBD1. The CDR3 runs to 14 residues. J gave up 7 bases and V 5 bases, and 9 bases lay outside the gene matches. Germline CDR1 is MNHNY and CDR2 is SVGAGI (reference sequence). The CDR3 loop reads CASSNRDRVGEQYF. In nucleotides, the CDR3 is TGTGCCAGCAGTAACCGGGACAGGGTAGGTGAGCAGTACTTC.

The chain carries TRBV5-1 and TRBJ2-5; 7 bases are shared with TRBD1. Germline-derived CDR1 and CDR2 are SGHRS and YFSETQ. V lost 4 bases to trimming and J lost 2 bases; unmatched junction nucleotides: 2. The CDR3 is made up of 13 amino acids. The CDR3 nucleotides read TGCGCCAGCAGCATGGGACAGCAAGAGACCCAGTACTTC. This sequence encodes CASSMGQQETQYF.

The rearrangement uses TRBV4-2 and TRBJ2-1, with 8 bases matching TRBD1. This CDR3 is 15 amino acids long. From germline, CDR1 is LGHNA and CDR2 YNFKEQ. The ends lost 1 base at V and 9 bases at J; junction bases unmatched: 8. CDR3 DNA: TGTGCCAGCAGCCAAGGGGGACAGGTGGGTACTGAGCAGTTCTTC. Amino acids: CASSQGGQVGTEQFF.

DNA for the CDR3: TGTGCCAGCAGCGTTATTGGGGGGGCTGGCACCGGGGAGCTGTTTTTT. Translation: CASSVIGGAGTGELFF. V and J are TRBV9 and TRBJ2-2; D perhaps matches TRBD2 (7 bases). CDR1 is SGDLS, CDR2 YYNGEE, per germline. Trimming took 2 bases from V and 4 from J, leaving 15 bases between them. CDR3 length: 16 residues.

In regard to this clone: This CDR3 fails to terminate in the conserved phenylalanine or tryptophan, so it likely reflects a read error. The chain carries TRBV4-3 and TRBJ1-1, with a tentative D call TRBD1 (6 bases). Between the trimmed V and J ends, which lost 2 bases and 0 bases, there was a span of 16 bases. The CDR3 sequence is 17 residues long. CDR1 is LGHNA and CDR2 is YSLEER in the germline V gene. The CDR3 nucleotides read TGCGCCAGCAGCCAAACCCCGCTGGGGACAATGAACACTGAAGCTTTCGTT. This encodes CASSQTPLGTMNTEAFV.

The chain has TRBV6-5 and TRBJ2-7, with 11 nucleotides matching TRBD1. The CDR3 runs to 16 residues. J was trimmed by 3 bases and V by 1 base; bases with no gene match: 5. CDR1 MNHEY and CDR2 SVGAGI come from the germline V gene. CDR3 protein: CASSYFRTGGIYEQYF. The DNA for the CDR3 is TGTGCCAGCAGTTACTTCCGGACAGGGGGCATCTACGAGCAGTACTTC.

CDR3 protein: CASRPPGLAGGPETQYF. CDR3 nucleotides: TGTGCCAGCCGACCCCCGGGACTAGCGGGGGGCCCTGAGACCCAGTACTTC. The V and J genes are TRBV2 and TRBJ2-5, with 15 bases that match TRBD2. The V gene end was trimmed by 8 bases and the J gene end by 5 bases; junction bases not matched to a gene: 12. The germline V gene has CDR1 SNHLY and CDR2 FYNNEI. The CDR3 consists of 17 residues. Supplemented by reference TRBV2 and TRBJ2-5, the full variable domain reads EPEVTQTPSHQVTQMGQEVILRCVPISNHLYFYWYRQILGQKVEFLVSFYNNEISEKSEIFDDQFSVERPDGSNFTLKIRSTKLEDSAMYFCASRPPGLAGGPETQYFGPGTRLLVL.

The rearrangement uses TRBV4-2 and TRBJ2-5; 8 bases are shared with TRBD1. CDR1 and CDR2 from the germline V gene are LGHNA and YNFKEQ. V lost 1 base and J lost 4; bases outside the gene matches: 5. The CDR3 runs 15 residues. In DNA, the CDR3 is TGTGCCAGCAGCCAAGTTACAGGGGGAAGAGAGACCCAGTACTTC. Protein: CASSQVTGGRETQYF.

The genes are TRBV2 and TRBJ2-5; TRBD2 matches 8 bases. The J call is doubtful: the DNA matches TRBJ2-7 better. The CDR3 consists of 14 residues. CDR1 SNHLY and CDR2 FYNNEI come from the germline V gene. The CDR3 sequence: CASSDKVAGNEQYF. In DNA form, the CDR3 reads TGTGCCAGCAGTGATAAAGTAGCGGGGAACGAGCAGTACTTC.